Reported below is one TCR beta chain. Its specificity is not known. The data originate from a study of PD-1 blockade in classical Hodgkin lymphoma. TCRdb keeps only in-frame clones here, not all; method: immunoSEQ multiplex PCR. Of around 50,000 clones in the sample, around 90% were seen once. Germline V gene data show CDR1 as WNHNN and CDR2 as SYGVQD (reference sequence). Trimming at V came to 5 bases and at J to 7 bases, leaving 5 bases not matched to a gene. The CDR3 has 13 amino acids. Study outcomes and limitations: Reported findings placed baseline TCR diversity lower in newly diagnosed patients (compared with healthy donors). Exclusion was applied to patients who started nivolumab under 1 year after ASCT.

Described time point: cycle 4 day 1 (C4D1), after more than 5 weeks of nivolumab. Autologous stem cell transplantation was followed by relapse in every patient, and brentuximab vedotin exposure varied. Patients had relapsed/refractory classical Hodgkin lymphoma with complete response, partial response or progressive disease as best response. This clonotype was obtained from a human donor with classical Hodgkin lymphoma. The chain uses TRBV10-1 and TRBJ2-1, with 7 bases aligning to TRBD1. Sequencing was performed on peripheral blood mononuclear cells (PBMCs), taken before the fourth cycle of nivolumab. The CDR3 is CASSPTGRNEQFF. The CDR3 DNA follows: TGCGCCAGCAGTCCGACAGGGCGGAATGAGCAGTTCTTC.